The rows below give T cell receptor beta chains drawn from one sample of a study of T cell responses to AZD1222 COVID-19 vaccine. Some clones are missing from TCRdb's copy, which holds only in-frame ones; the method was immunoSEQ multiplex PCR. Among about 150,000 clones listed, about nine tenths were seen once. Sequencing used peripheral blood, obtained 28 days after the second AZD1222 dose. Receptors were obtained from an adult who received the AZD1222 COVID-19 vaccine. CDR3s leave out the opening cysteine and the closing phenylalanine or tryptophan. Where a row states a size, it is once, few, many or the class of an expanded clone; other rows omit it.

clone size | V gene | CDR3 protein
few | TRBV6-4 | ASSEARFGSPLH
. | TRBV7-9 | ASSRLGRSYEQF
once | TRBV7-9 | ASSPIGTSGSNIQY
once | TRBV4-1 | ASSKRDNQPQH
. | TRBV5-1 | ASTPTSGTYEQY
. | TRBV2 | ASAAATEAF
. | TRBV11-2 | ASSPVDGETQY
. | TRBV18 | ASSPRVRNINTEAF
. | TRBV27 | ASTRAGGNEQY
. | TRBV21-1 | ASSTFWETAKNIQY
once | TRBV19 | ASSIRGHSGANVLT
. | TRBV5-8 | ASSLLNGYT
once | TRBV18 | ASSPGRDYEQY
. | TRBV14 | ASSQEVGSIVTEAF
. | TRBV6-5 | ASSYSHLTTDEQF
. | TRBV6-1 | ASSEQTGQNTEAF
. | TRBV6-5 | ASSWGRGYGYT
. | TRBV7-8 | ASSLDPTDNYGYT
. | TRBV19 | ASHMDRGHIPNTEAF
. | TRBV3-1/TRBV3-2 | ASSRDPGLYEQY
. | TRBV10-3 | ASAGDGYEQY
once | TRBV6-5 | ASSYSGSHYGYT
. | TRBV12-3/TRBV12-4 | ASSLRLGVEQF
. | TRBV28 | ASSFLGTGGSGYT
. | TRBV6-4 | ASSPGLAADTQY
. | TRBV29-1 | SVEYWTSGRLEQY
. | TRBV5-5 | ASRPDTANTEAF
. | TRBV11-2 | ASSPGGTGGEQY
. | TRBV15 | ATSRDRDDRGRLGTEAF
. | TRBV5-1 | ASSLPQGLNEQF
. | TRBV7-6 | ASSLGPGDGELF
. | TRBV2 | ASSEAVGHSTNEKLF